The clone carrying this T cell receptor beta chain showed up many times. The antigen is unknown. This sample was included in a study of CD8 T cells in ankylosing spondylitis. Study results and caveats: Ankylosing spondylitis blood appeared to carry a characteristic TCR beta motif of roughly 8 highly homologous variants.

The V end was cut by 2 bases, the J end by 2 bases, with 12 bases between. The CDR3 is 15 residues long. CDR1 and CDR2 (germline): SGDLS, YYNGEE. TCRdb re-derived calls from the 5' RACE reads in MiXCR, one entry per CDR3 protein. The sample shows 200,000 to 250,000 distinct CDR3 sequences, about 7.3% of them seen only once. The sequenced material came from blood, either unsorted or a sorted T cell fraction (not recorded which). This TCR was sampled from a male donor with ankylosing spondylitis. J is TRBJ2-3 and V is TRBV9; D unresolved. CDR3 coding DNA: TGTGCCAGCAGCGTCGCGAAACTATTCACAGATACGCAGTATTTT. Protein: CASSVAKLFTDTQYF. Full variable domain (missing parts from reference TRBV9 and TRBJ2-3): DSGVTQTPKHLITATGQRVTLRCSPRSGDLSVYWYQQSLDQGLQFLIQYYNGEERAKGNILERFSAQQFPDLHSELNLSSLELGDSALYFCASSVAKLFTDTQYFGPGTRLTVL.